A selection of T cell receptor beta chains follows, all from one sample in a study of shared clonotypes between healthy human individuals. The repertoire was sequenced with immunoSEQ multiplex PCR; TCRdb's copy has only in-frame clones and lacks some. The sample contains about 470,000 clones, around 75% of which appear only once. Sample: PBMCs. These receptors all stem from a woman aged 40-49 years in good health. Some clones in this sample may be carry-over from other donors' samples. The CDR3 runs from the conserved cysteine through the conserved F or W. D genes are given only for firm matches. Some rows mark clone size as missing; the rest say once, few, many or name a class of expanded clone.

v_gene,abundance,j_gene,d_gene,CDR3aa,CDR3nt
TRBV5-8,NA,TRBJ2-3,NA,CASSLWGSTDTQYF,TGTGCCAGCAGCTTGTGGGGTAGCACAGATACGCAGTATTTT
TRBV6-6,NA,TRBJ1-5,NA,CASSYVEQPQHF,TGTGCCAGCAGTTACGTAGAACAGCCCCAGCATTTT
TRBV28,NA,TRBJ2-7,TRBD1,CASSFGGQGTYEQYF,TGTGCCAGCAGTTTTGGCGGACAGGGGACCTACGAGCAGTACTTC
TRBV7-8,NA,TRBJ2-7,TRBD1,CASSLDRGAAYEQYF,TGTGCCAGCAGCTTGGACAGGGGAGCCGCCTACGAGCAGTACTTC
TRBV27,NA,TRBJ1-6,NA,CASSWAQVSPYNSPLHF,TGTGCCAGCAGTTGGGCGCAGGTTAGTCCCTATAATTCACCCCTCCACTTT
TRBV10-2,NA,TRBJ2-3,TRBD1,CASKLDRGPDTQYF,TGCGCCAGCAAATTGGACAGGGGTCCAGATACGCAGTATTTT
TRBV7-9,NA,TRBJ2-1,NA,CASSLRGDISYNEQFF,TGTGCCAGCAGCTTAAGAGGGGACATCTCCTACAATGAGCAGTTCTTC
TRBV9,NA,TRBJ2-3,TRBD2,CASSVGWGLAGGHTDTQYF,TGTGCCAGCAGCGTAGGATGGGGGCTAGCGGGAGGCCACACAGATACGCAGTATTTT
TRBV28,NA,TRBJ2-2,NA,CASTPGPSLAGELFF,TGTGCCAGCACCCCCGGCCCGTCCCTCGCCGGGGAGCTGTTTTTT
TRBV5-1,NA,TRBJ2-2,NA,CASSSTGANTGELFF,TGCGCCAGCAGCTCGACGGGAGCTAACACCGGGGAGCTGTTTTTT
TRBV27,NA,TRBJ2-7,NA,CASSSRALSYEQYF,TGTGCCAGCAGTTCGCGGGCACTCTCCTACGAGCAGTACTTC
TRBV18,NA,TRBJ2-3,NA,CASSPNQLGGDTQYF,TGTGCCAGCTCACCAAACCAACTTGGGGGGGATACGCAGTATTTT
TRBV6-1,few,TRBJ2-2,NA,CASSEAPGLDTGELFF,TGTGCCAGCAGTGAGGCGCCGGGACTCGACACCGGGGAGCTGTTTTTT
TRBV5-5,once,TRBJ2-5,NA,CASSLLRGSVETQYF,TGTGCCAGCAGCTTGTTGCGGGGCTCGGTAGAGACCCAGTACTTC
TRBV5-1,NA,TRBJ2-5,TRBD2,CASSFGTSGGQETQYF,TGCGCCAGCAGCTTTGGGACTAGCGGGGGGCAAGAGACCCAGTACTTC
TRBV5-1,NA,TRBJ1-4,NA,CASSLGLEGEKLFF,TGCGCCAGCAGCTTGGGCCTCGAGGGTGAAAAACTGTTTTTT
TRBV10-3,NA,TRBJ1-4,NA,CAISEYQNEKLFF,TGTGCCATCAGTGAGTACCAGAATGAAAAACTGTTTTTT
TRBV19,NA,TRBJ1-2,NA,CASSDRSSYGYTF,TGTGCCAGTAGCGATAGGTCTAGCTATGGCTACACCTTC
TRBV7-9,NA,TRBJ2-5,TRBD1,CASSSYSVRGQGGETQYF,TGTGCCAGCAGCTCCTATAGTGTGAGGGGACAGGGAGGGGAGACCCAGTACTTC
TRBV5-1,NA,TRBJ2-3,TRBD2,CASSQAGGYTDTQYF,TGCGCCAGCAGCCAAGCGGGGGGGTACACAGATACGCAGTATTTT
TRBV14,NA,TRBJ1-1,TRBD1,CASSLYRGPMNTEAFF,TGTGCCAGCAGCCTCTACAGGGGGCCTATGAACACTGAAGCTTTCTTT
TRBV5-1,NA,TRBJ2-7,NA,CASSFTSMGGSYEQYF,TGCGCCAGCAGCTTTACCTCGATGGGGGGCAGCTACGAGCAGTACTTC
TRBV9,NA,TRBJ1-2,TRBD1,CASSPRRQGSNYGYTF,TGTGCCAGCAGCCCCCGGCGACAGGGTTCGAACTATGGCTACACCTTC
TRBV2,NA,TRBJ2-2,TRBD1,CASRQGENTGELFF,TGTGCCAGCAGACAGGGGGAAAACACCGGGGAGCTGTTTTTT
TRBV5-1,NA,TRBJ2-1,TRBD2,CASSLGLADYNEQFF,TGCGCCAGCAGCTTGGGGCTAGCGGACTACAATGAGCAGTTCTTC
TRBV18,NA,TRBJ2-7,TRBD1,CASSPGTGASYEQYF,TGTGCCAGCTCACCCGGGACAGGGGCCTCCTACGAGCAGTACTTC
TRBV5-1,NA,TRBJ2-1,TRBD2,CASSPMGLAEPSYNEQFF,TGCGCCAGCAGCCCGATGGGACTAGCGGAACCTTCCTACAATGAGCAGTTCTTC
TRBV28,NA,TRBJ2-7,NA,CASKGGSGRDYEQYF,TGTGCCAGCAAAGGTGGGTCTGGCAGAGATTACGAGCAGTACTTC
TRBV5-1,few,TRBJ2-2,NA,CASSLGLNTGELFF,TGCGCCAGCAGCTTGGGTCTTAACACCGGGGAGCTGTTTTTT
TRBV7-9,NA,TRBJ1-2,NA,CASSLEVGAHPYGYTF,TGTGCCAGCAGCTTAGAGGTTGGGGCGCACCCATATGGCTACACCTTC
TRBV28,few,TRBJ1-2,TRBD1,CASSFRTGAAPYGYTF,TGTGCCAGCAGTTTTCGGACAGGGGCCGCCCCCTATGGCTACACCTTC
TRBV27,many,TRBJ1-1,TRBD1,CASSQQGRTEAFF,TGTGCCAGCAGTCAACAGGGGCGGACTGAAGCTTTCTTT
TRBV6-6,NA,TRBJ1-1,NA,CASSYGGGQLEAFF,TGTGCCAGCAGTTACGGGGGAGGACAGCTTGAAGCTTTCTTT
TRBV30,NA,TRBJ2-2,TRBD2,CAWRRLAGRRGTGELFF,TGTGCCTGGAGGCGGCTAGCGGGGCGCCGGGGCACCGGGGAGCTGTTTTTT
TRBV9,NA,TRBJ1-4,NA,CASSVVGTLGEKLFF,TGTGCCAGCAGCGTAGTGGGCACTCTAGGCGAAAAACTGTTTTTT
TRBV6-5,NA,TRBJ2-5,NA,CASKGQGGETQYF,TGTGCCAGCAAGGGGCAGGGGGGAGAGACCCAGTACTTC
TRBV27,NA,TRBJ1-6,NA,CASSLGSGARVSPLHF,TGTGCCAGCAGTTTGGGGTCGGGGGCGAGGGTTTCACCCCTCCACTTT
TRBV23-1,NA,TRBJ1-2,NA,CASSQSGRGIVLYGYTF,TGCGCCAGCAGTCAATCGGGGAGGGGGATTGTTCTCTATGGCTACACCTTC
TRBV20-1,NA,TRBJ2-7,NA,CSAREYEQYF,TGCAGTGCCAGAGAATACGAGCAGTACTTC
TRBV7-2,NA,TRBJ1-5,NA,CASSFFNQPQHF,TGTGCCAGCAGCTTTTTCAATCAGCCCCAGCATTTT
TRBV28,once,TRBJ2-7,NA,CASGTYTYEQYF,TGTGCCAGCGGGACTTATACCTACGAGCAGTACTTC
TRBV5-1,once,TRBJ2-2,NA,CASSGRSNTGELFF,TGCGCCAGCAGCGGACGTTCGAACACCGGGGAGCTGTTTTTT
TRBV6-5,NA,TRBJ2-2,NA,CASSYVTPNTGELFF,TGTGCCAGCAGTTACGTCACGCCGAACACCGGGGAGCTGTTTTTT
TRBV10-3,NA,TRBJ2-1,NA,CAIRGGERYNEQFF,TGTGCCATCCGAGGGGGGGAGCGCTACAATGAGCAGTTCTTC
TRBV5-1,NA,TRBJ2-1,TRBD1,CASSPTAGGTGAAGSYNEQFF,TGCGCCAGCAGCCCCACAGCTGGGGGGACAGGGGCCGCGGGCTCCTACAATGAGCAGTTCTTC
TRBV12-5,NA,TRBJ2-2,TRBD1,CASGRDSPNTGELFF,TGTGCTAGTGGACGGGACAGCCCCAACACCGGGGAGCTGTTTTTT
TRBV29-1,few,TRBJ2-5,TRBD2,CSVGEGTQYF,TGCAGCGTTGGGGAGGGGACCCAGTACTTC
TRBV19,NA,TRBJ1-5,NA,CASSAAGSSSNQPQHF,TGTGCCAGTAGTGCAGCAGGGAGCTCTAGCAATCAGCCCCAGCATTTT
TRBV5-1,NA,TRBJ2-5,NA,CASSPGRGPGDQETQYF,TGCGCCAGCAGCCCTGGAAGAGGCCCAGGGGACCAAGAGACCCAGTACTTC
TRBV7-2,NA,TRBJ2-6,NA,CASSLGSTGANVLTF,TGTGCCAGCAGCTTAGGGTCAACTGGGGCCAACGTCCTGACTTTC
TRBV7-9,NA,TRBJ2-5,NA,CASSLPIGPQYF,TGTGCCAGCAGCTTACCTATTGGGCCCCAGTACTTC
TRBV28,NA,TRBJ2-1,NA,CASSLGDYNEQFF,TGTGCCAGCAGTTTGGGGGATTACAATGAGCAGTTCTTC
TRBV10-1,NA,TRBJ2-7,NA,CASSDSTSRVLGGSSYEQYF,TGCGCCAGCAGTGATTCGACCAGTCGGGTGTTGGGCGGAAGTTCCTACGAGCAGTACTTC
TRBV27,NA,TRBJ1-5,NA,CASSARTMEPQHF,TGTGCCAGCAGTGCCCGGACTATGGAGCCCCAGCATTTT
TRBV29-1,NA,TRBJ1-2,NA,CSAETQGAGYGYTF,TGCAGCGCCGAAACCCAGGGCGCGGGCTATGGCTACACCTTC
TRBV6-4,NA,TRBJ2-1,TRBD2,CASSDTSGPYNEQFF,TGTGCCAGCAGTGATACTAGCGGGCCTTACAATGAGCAGTTCTTC
TRBV5-6,NA,TRBJ2-7,NA,CASSRGRQGSDEQYF,TGTGCCAGCAGCCGGGGGCGGCAGGGTTCCGACGAGCAGTACTTC
TRBV7-3,NA,TRBJ2-2,NA,CASSSHPGELFF,TGTGCCAGCAGCTCCCATCCCGGGGAGCTGTTTTTT
TRBV5-1,NA,TRBJ2-7,TRBD2,CASSFGRLASGSYEQYF,TGCGCCAGCAGCTTTGGTCGGCTGGCTAGCGGGAGCTACGAGCAGTACTTC